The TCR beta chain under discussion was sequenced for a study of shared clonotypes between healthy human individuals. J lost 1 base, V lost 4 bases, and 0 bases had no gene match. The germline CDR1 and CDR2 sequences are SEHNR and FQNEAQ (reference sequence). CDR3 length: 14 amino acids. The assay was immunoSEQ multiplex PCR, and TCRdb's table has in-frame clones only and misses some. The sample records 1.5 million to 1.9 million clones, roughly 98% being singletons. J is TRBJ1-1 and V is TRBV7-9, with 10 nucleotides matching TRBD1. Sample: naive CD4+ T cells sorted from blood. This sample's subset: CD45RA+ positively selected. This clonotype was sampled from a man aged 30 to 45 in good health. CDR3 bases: TGTGCCAGCAGCTGGGACAGGGGGAACACTGAAGCTTTCTTT. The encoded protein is CASSWDRGNTEAFF.